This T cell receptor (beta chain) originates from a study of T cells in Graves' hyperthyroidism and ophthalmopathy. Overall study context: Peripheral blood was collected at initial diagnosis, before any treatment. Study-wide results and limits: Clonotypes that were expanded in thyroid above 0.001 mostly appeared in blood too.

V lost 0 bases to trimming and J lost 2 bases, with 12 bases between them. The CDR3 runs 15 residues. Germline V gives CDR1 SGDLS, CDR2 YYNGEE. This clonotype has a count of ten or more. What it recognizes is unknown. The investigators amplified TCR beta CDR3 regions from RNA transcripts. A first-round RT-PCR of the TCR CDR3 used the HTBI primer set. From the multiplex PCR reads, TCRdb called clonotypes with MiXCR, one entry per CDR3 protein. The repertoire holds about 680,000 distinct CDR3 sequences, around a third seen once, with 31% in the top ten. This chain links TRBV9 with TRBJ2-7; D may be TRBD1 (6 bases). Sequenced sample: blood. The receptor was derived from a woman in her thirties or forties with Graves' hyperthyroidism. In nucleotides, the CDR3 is TGTGCCAGCAGCGTAGAAGGGGGAACTCCCTACGAGCAGTACTTC. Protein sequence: CASSVEGGTPYEQYF.